This T cell receptor beta chain emerged from a study of blood T cells in healthy people across ages. Study outcomes and limitations: While age rose, TCR beta diversity per million T cells dropped in a roughly linear way.

PCR was performed a second time for roughly 7 to 11 cycles using a sample-barcoded 5' primer and a J-beta primer mix. TCRdb re-called the 5' RACE reads with MiXCR, one entry per CDR3 protein. The repertoire holds about 640,000 distinct CDR3 sequences, with roughly 50% as singletons. To note about this clonotype: Its target is unknown.

What was sequenced was blood. This TCR was sampled from a man aged 55 to 69 in good health.

CDR3 loop: CSASSSDGYTF. The CDR3 DNA reads TGCAGTGCTAGCAGCAGCGATGGCTACACCTTC. This chain uses TRBV20-1 with TRBJ1-2, with D unresolved. The CDR3 is made up of 11 amino acids. The V end was cut by 3 bases, the J end by 6 bases, with 8 bases between. Germline loops: CDR1 DFQATT, CDR2 SNEGSKA (reference sequence).